The 18 T cell receptor beta chains presented below share a single source sample, sequenced in a study of shared clonotypes between healthy human individuals. Sequenced by immunoSEQ multiplex PCR; TCRdb stores in-frame clones only, minus some. The data contain 2 million to 3 million clones, 90% to 95% of them singletons. Sequenced material: naive CD4+ T cells from PBMCs. As for subset: CD45RA+ positively selected. These receptors came from a man between 18 and 29 years old in good health. Some clones in this sample may be carry-over from other donors' samples.

The chain carries TRBV7-2 and TRBJ1-3; 7 bases agree with TRBD1. The V gene end was trimmed by 2 bases and the J gene end by 0 bases; junction bases not matched to a gene: 7. This CDR3 region has 17 residues. Germline assignment: CDR1 SGHTA and CDR2 FQGNSA. CDR3 sequence: CASSLTTGPRSGNTIYF. The CDR3 nucleotides are TGTGCCAGCAGCTTAACGACAGGGCCCCGCTCTGGAAACACCATATATTTT.

This clone occurred once. This chain uses TRBV5-4 with TRBJ1-2; 9 bases map to TRBD1. The length of the CDR3 is 15 residues. Trimming at V came to 5 bases and at J to 4 bases, leaving 9 bases not matched to a gene. Germline V gene data show CDR1 as SGHNT and CDR2 as YYREEE (reference sequence). The CDR3 DNA reads TGTGCCAGCAGTTTAAGGGACAGGGTTTTCTATGGCTACACCTTC. This encodes CASSLRDRVFYGYTF.

The V gene is TRBV7-9, the J gene TRBJ1-1, with D possibly matching TRBD1 (5 bases). V lost 6 bases and J 1 base, leaving 15 bases between the germline ends. The germline gives CDR1 SEHNR, CDR2 FQNEAQ (reference sequence). The CDR3 contains 15 residues. DNA for the CDR3: TGTGCCAGCAGGTGGGACGGCCGACCGAACACTGAAGCTTTCTTT. Translated, it gives CASRWDGRPNTEAFF.

The rearrangement links TRBV28 to TRBJ2-7; D may be TRBD2 (5 bases). This CDR3 spans 17 amino acids. The V gene lost 5 bases and the J gene lost 5 bases, with 25 bases spanning the gap. Germline CDR1 is MDHEN and CDR2 is SYDVKM. This CDR3 reads CASSPRSGIDPYDEQYF. The CDR3 nucleotides are TGTGCCAGCAGTCCCCGATCCGGGATAGACCCGTACGACGAGCAGTACTTC.

The CDR3 spells CASSPRSSGRVSSQYF. CDR3 in DNA: TGTGCCAGCAGCCCCAGGAGTAGCGGGAGGGTTTCGTCCCAGTACTTC. The chain is built from TRBV7-3 and TRBJ2-5, with TRBD2 matching over 11 bases. V shed 5 bases, J shed 9 bases, and the junction held 14 bases outside the gene matches. The CDR3 consists of 16 residues. Germline CDR1 is SGHTA and CDR2 is FQGTGA.

This chain uses TRBV5-1 with TRBJ2-1; D is perhaps TRBD2 (6 bases). The CDR3 is 16 amino acids. V was trimmed by 4 bases and J by 9 bases, leaving 23 bases between them. The germline CDR1 and CDR2 sequences are SGHRS and YFSETQ. The CDR3 here is CASSRGGSGFMLEQFF. In DNA, the CDR3 is TGCGCCAGCAGCCGTGGGGGGAGCGGGTTTATGCTTGAGCAGTTCTTC.

On this clone: Other DNA sequences from this sample encode an identical CDR3 as well. This sequence joins TRBV5-4 and TRBJ2-3, with D possibly being TRBD1 (5 bases). Per germline, CDR1 SGHNT and CDR2 YYREEE (reference sequence). The CDR3 consists of 15 residues. The V gene lost 0 bases and the J gene lost 3 bases, with 11 bases spanning the gap. The CDR3 bases are TGTGCCAGCAGCTTGGAGGCAGGGCGAACAGATACGCAGTATTTT. Its protein is CASSLEAGRTDTQYF.

J is TRBJ2-5 and V is TRBV5-1, with D perhaps TRBD2 (6 bases). Germline V gene sequence: CDR1 SGHRS, CDR2 YFSETQ. Trimming took off 4 bases at V and 5 bases at J, with 18 bases between the two ends. This CDR3 is 15 amino acids long. The chain's CDR3 is CASSIGSRGLETQYF. In DNA form, the CDR3 reads TGCGCCAGCAGCATAGGTTCTAGGGGACTGGAGACCCAGTACTTC. The variable domain in full, completed from reference TRBV5-1 and TRBJ2-5, reads KAGVTQTPRYLIKTRGQQVTLSCSPISGHRSVSWYQQTPGQGLQFLFEYFSETQRNKGNFPGRFSGRQFSNSRSEMNVSTLELGDSALYLCASSIGSRGLETQYFGPGTRLLVL.

The chain carries TRBV7-9 and TRBJ1-1, with a tentative D call TRBD1 (6 bases). The CDR3 loop spans 15 amino acids. From germline, CDR1 is SEHNR and CDR2 FQNEAQ (reference sequence). V lost 5 bases to trimming and J lost 11 bases, with 24 bases between them. The CDR3 loop is CASSPPGLGAQSAFF. The CDR3 bases are TGTGCCAGCAGCCCGCCGGGATTGGGGGCTCAGTCGGCTTTCTTT.

As for this clone: The same CDR3 is also encoded by other DNA sequences in this sample. This chain links TRBV5-1 with TRBJ2-1, with unresolved D. This CDR3 region has 13 residues. V lost 0 bases, J lost 6 bases, and 7 bases lay in between. CDR1 and CDR2 from the germline V gene are SGHRS and YFSETQ. The CDR3 here is CASSLGQVNEQFF. The CDR3 DNA sequence: TGCGCCAGCAGCTTGGGGCAGGTCAATGAGCAGTTCTTC.

Details on this clone: A much larger clone differs from this one at a single base, so this may be a read error. Other DNA sequences in this sample translate to the same CDR3. This chain links TRBV6-1 with TRBJ1-1; D might be TRBD1 (6 bases). V was shortened by 6 bases and J by 2 bases, with 10 bases between the two germline ends. The V gene's germline CDR1 is MNHNS and CDR2 SASEGT. The CDR3 has 13 residues. The CDR3 is CASSVQGNTEAFF. The CDR3, as DNA: TGTGCCAGCAGCGTACAGGGTAACACTGAAGCTTTCTTT.

Note on this clone: Other DNA sequences in the same sample also yield this CDR3. This chain uses TRBV20-1 with TRBJ1-1; TRBD1 aligns across 8 bases. V gave up 6 bases and J gave up 8 bases; unmatched junction bases: 5. The CDR3 spans 11 residues. In germline, CDR1 is DFQATT, CDR2 SNEGSKA (reference sequence). CDR3 coding DNA: TGCAGTGCCAGGGGGACAGGCGAAGCTTTCTTT. Translation: CSARGTGEAFF.

This sequence joins TRBV10-2 and TRBJ1-2, with D hard to call. Trimming stripped 6 bases from V and 2 bases from J, with 10 bases between. The CDR3 runs 13 residues. CDR1 is WSHSY and CDR2 is SAAADI in the germline V gene. The CDR3 DNA reads TGCGCCAGCAGAGCTGGACGGAACTATGGCTACACCTTC. Its translation is CASRAGRNYGYTF.

The V and J genes are TRBV27 and TRBJ1-1; D is perhaps TRBD1 (5 bases). The V end lost 6 bases, the J end lost 10 bases, and 15 bases lay between the germline ends. Germline V gene data show CDR1 as MNHEY and CDR2 as SMNVEV (reference sequence). This CDR3 is 12 amino acids long. CDR3 DNA sequence: TGTGCCAGCAGCCCGGACCTGGGGGGAGCTTTCTTT. Encoded protein: CASSPDLGGAFF.

The chain couples TRBV11-2 to TRBJ2-3; D is perhaps TRBD1 (5 bases). The CDR3 has 16 residues. Germline V gene sequence: CDR1 SGHAT, CDR2 FQNNGV. Trimming removed 0 bases from V and 1 base from J, with 11 bases in between. DNA for the CDR3: TGTGCCAGCAGCTTAGATCGGCACAGGCGCACAGATACGCAGTATTTT. It yields the protein CASSLDRHRRTDTQYF.

CDR3 DNA: TGCGCCAGCAGCTACGGGGAGGGAAAAACAGATACGCAGTATTTT. Its translation is CASSYGEGKTDTQYF. The chain combines TRBV5-1 with TRBJ2-3; 7 nucleotides agree with TRBD2. V shed 3 bases and J 3 bases; nucleotides not matched to a gene: 7. The CDR3 runs 15 residues. Germline V lookup: CDR1 SGHRS, CDR2 YFSETQ.

The table lists this clone with a few counts. The chain has TRBV5-1 and TRBJ2-6, with no clear D. The ends were cut back, 2 bases at V and 1 base at J, with 4 bases in the middle. There are 14 residues in the CDR3. CDR1 is SGHRS and CDR2 is YFSETQ in the germline V gene. The CDR3 here is CASSFRSGANVLTF. DNA of the CDR3: TGCGCCAGCAGCTTTCGATCTGGGGCCAACGTCCTGACTTTC.

The chain recombines TRBV6-6 with TRBJ1-5; D might be TRBD1 (6 bases). CDR3 length equals 15 residues. With 6 bases removed from V and 5 bases from J, the gap between germline ends came to 17 bases. The V gene's germline CDR1 is MNHNY and CDR2 SVGAGI (reference sequence). Here the CDR3 DNA reads TGTGCCAGCAGCCAAGGGGGGGGGACCCATCAGCCCCAGCATTTT. It is translated as CASSQGGGTHQPQHF.